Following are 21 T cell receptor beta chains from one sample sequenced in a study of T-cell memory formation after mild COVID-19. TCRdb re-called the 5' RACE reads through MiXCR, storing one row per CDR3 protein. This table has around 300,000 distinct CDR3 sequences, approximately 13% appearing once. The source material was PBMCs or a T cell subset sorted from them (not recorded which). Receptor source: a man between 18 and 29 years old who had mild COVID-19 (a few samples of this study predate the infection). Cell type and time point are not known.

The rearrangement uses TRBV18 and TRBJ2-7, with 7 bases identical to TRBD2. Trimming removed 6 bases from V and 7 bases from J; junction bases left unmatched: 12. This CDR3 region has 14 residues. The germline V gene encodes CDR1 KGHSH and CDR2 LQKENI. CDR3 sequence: CASSPGGPLGEQYF. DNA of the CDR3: TGTGCCAGCTCTCCGGGGGGACCGCTAGGGGAGCAGTACTTC.

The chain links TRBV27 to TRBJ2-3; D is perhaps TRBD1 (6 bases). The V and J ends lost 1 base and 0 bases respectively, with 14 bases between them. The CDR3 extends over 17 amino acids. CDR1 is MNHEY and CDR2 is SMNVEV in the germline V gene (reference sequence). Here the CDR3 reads CASSLWGLKASTDTQYF. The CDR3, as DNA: TGTGCCAGCAGTTTATGGGGGCTCAAGGCGAGCACAGATACGCAGTATTTT.

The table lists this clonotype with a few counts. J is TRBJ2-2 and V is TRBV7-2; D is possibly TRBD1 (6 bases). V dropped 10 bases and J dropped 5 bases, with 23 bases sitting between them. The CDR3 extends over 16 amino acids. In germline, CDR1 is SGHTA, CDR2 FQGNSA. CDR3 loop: CATQWGQGSRTGELFF. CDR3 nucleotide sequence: TGTGCCACGCAATGGGGGCAGGGGAGTAGGACCGGGGAGCTGTTTTTT.

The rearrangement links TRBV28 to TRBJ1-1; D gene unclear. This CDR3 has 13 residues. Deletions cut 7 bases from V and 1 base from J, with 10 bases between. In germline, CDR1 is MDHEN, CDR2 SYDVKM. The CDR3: CASTLRGNTEAFF. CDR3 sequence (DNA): TGTGCCAGCACCCTGCGGGGGAACACTGAAGCTTTCTTT.

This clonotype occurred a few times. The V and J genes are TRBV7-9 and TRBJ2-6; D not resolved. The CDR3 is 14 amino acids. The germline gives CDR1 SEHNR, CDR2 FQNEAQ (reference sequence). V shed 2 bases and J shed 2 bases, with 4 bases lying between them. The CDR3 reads CASSLLAGANVLTF. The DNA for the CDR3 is TGTGCCAGCAGCTTACTAGCTGGGGCCAACGTCCTGACTTTC.

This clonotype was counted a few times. The CDR3 region has the DNA TGCAGCGTTGGAGGGATGAACACTGAAGCTTTCTTT. It codes for CSVGGMNTEAFF. This chain links TRBV29-1 with TRBJ1-1; D gene uncertain. Trimming shortened V by 4 bases and J by 0 bases, and 6 bases separated the two germline ends. CDR3 size: 12 residues. Germline V CDR1 and CDR2: SQVTM, ANQGSEA.

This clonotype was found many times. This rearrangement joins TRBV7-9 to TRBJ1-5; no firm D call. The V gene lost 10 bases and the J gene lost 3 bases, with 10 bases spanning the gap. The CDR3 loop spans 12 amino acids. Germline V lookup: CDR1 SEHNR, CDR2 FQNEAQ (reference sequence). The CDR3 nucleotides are TGTGCCACCTCGGTCGACAATCAGCCCCAGCATTTT. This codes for CATSVDNQPQHF.

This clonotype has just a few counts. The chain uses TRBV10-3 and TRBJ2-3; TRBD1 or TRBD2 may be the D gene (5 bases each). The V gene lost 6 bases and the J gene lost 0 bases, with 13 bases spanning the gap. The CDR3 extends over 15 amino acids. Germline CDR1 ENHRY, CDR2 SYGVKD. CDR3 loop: CAIRPRGDSTDTQYF. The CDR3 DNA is TGTGCCATCAGGCCAAGAGGGGATAGCACAGATACGCAGTATTTT.

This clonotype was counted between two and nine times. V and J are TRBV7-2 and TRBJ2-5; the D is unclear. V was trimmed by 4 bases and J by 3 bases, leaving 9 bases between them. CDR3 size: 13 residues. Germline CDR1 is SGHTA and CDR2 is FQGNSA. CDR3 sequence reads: CASSSGPEETQYF. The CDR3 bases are TGTGCCAGCAGCTCTGGTCCAGAAGAGACCCAGTACTTC.

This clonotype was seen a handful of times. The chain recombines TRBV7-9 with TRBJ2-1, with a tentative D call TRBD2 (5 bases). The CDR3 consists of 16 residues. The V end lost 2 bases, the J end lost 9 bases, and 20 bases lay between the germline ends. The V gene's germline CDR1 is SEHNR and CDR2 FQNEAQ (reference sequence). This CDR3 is CASSLTHWRGRGEQFF. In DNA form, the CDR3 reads TGTGCCAGCAGCTTAACCCACTGGAGAGGACGGGGTGAGCAGTTCTTC.

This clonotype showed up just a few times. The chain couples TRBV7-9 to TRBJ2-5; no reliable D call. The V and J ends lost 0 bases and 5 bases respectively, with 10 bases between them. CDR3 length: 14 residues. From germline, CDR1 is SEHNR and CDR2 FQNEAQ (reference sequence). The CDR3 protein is CASSLALGVETQYF. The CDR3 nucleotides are TGTGCCAGCAGCTTAGCGCTTGGGGTGGAGACCCAGTACTTC. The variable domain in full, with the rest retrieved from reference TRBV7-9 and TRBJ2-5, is DTGVSQNPRHKITKRGQNVTFRCDPISEHNRLYWYRQTLGQGPEFLTYFQNEAQLEKSRLLSDRFSAERPKGSFSTLEIQRTEQGDSAMYLCASSLALGVETQYFGPGTRLLVL.

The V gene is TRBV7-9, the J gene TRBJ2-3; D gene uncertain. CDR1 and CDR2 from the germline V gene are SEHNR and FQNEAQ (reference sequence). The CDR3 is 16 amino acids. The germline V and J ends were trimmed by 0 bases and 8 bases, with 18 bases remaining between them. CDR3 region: CASSLALNTRVVTQYF. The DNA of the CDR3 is TGTGCCAGCAGCTTAGCCCTAAATACTCGGGTCGTTACGCAGTATTTT.

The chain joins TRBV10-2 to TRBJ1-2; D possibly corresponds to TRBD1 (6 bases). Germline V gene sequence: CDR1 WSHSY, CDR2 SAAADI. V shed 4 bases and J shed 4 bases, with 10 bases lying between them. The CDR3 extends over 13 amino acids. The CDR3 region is CASSVGGLYGYTF. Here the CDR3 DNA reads TGCGCCAGCAGTGTAGGGGGTCTCTATGGCTACACCTTC.

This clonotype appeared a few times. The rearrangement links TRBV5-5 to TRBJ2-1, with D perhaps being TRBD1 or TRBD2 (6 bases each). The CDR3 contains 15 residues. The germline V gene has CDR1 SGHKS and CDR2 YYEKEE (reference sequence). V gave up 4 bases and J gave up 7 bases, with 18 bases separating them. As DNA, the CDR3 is TGTGCCAGCAGCCACCCGTTTCGGGGGCGGAATGAGCAGTTCTTC. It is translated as CASSHPFRGRNEQFF.

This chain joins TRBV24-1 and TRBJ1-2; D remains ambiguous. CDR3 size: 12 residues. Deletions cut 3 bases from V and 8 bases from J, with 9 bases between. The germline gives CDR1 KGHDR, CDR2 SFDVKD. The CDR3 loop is CATSDNTEGYTF. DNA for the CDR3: TGTGCCACCAGTGATAATACAGAAGGCTACACCTTC.

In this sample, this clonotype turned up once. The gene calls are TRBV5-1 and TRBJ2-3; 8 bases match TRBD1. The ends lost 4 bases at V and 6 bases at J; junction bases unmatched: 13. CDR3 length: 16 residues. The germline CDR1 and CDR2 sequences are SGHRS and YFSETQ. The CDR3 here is CASSPGTGPVDDTQYF. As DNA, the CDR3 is TGCGCCAGCAGCCCTGGGACAGGTCCCGTCGATGATACGCAGTATTTT.

The CDR3: CASSPEGLAGPDTQYF. The CDR3 DNA sequence: TGTGCCAGCAGCCCAGAGGGACTAGCGGGGCCAGATACGCAGTATTTT. The chain recombines TRBV7-9 with TRBJ2-3, with 13 bases lining up with TRBD2. The germline gives CDR1 SEHNR, CDR2 FQNEAQ (reference sequence). This CDR3 is built from 16 residues. V was clipped by 5 bases and J by 4 bases; unmatched bases: 6.

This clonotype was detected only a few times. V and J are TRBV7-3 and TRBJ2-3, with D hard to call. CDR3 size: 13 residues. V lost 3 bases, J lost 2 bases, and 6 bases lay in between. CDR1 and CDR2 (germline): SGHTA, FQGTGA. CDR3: CASSLGHTDTQYF. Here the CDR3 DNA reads TGTGCCAGCAGCTTGGGCCACACAGATACGCAGTATTTT.

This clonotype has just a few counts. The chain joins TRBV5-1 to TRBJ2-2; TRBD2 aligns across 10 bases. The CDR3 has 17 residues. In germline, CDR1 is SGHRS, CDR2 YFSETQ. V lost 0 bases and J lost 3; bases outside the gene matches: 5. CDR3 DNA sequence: TGCGCCAGCAGCTTGGGACTAGCGGGCCCCTACACCGGGGAGCTGTTTTTT. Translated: CASSLGLAGPYTGELFF.

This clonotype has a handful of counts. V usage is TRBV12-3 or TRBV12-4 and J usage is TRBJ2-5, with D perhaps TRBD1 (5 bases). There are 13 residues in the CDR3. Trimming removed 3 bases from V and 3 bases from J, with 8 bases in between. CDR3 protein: CASSFAGKETQYF. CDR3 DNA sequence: TGTGCCAGCAGTTTTGCAGGGAAAGAGACCCAGTACTTC.

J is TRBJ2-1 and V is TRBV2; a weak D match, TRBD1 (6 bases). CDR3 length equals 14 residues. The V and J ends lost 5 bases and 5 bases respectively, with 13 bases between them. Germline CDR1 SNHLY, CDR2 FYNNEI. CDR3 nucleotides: TGTGCCAGCAGTCCCGCCCAGGGGCACAATGAGCAGTTCTTC. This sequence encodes CASSPAQGHNEQFF.